The 3 T cell receptor beta chains below were found in one sample sequenced in a study of T cell repertoires in cytomegalovirus infection. TCRdb reprocessed the reads with MiXCR, giving one entry per CDR3 protein. This table holds under 850,000 distinct CDR3 sequences, about 40% found once. The sequenced sample consisted of PBMCs. These TCRs come from a human donor in good health (CMV status not recorded). Some clones in this sample may be carry-over from other donors' samples.

Concerning this clonotype itself: Its ends do not fully match the called genes, so a read error is possible. The chain's CDR3 is CASSIESGFTGLPMNTEAFF. The CDR3, as DNA: TGTGCCAGTAGTATAGAGTCCGGATTTACAGGCCTTCCCATGAACACGGAAGCTTTCTTT. This chain joins TRBV19 and TRBJ1-1, with a possible D match to TRBD1 (5 bases). CDR1 and CDR2 (germline): LNHDA, SQIVND (reference sequence). The CDR3 sequence is 20 residues long.

The table lists this clonotype with many counts. CDR3 amino acids: CASSLVSGRAADTQYF. The CDR3 DNA sequence: TGTGCCAGCAGCTTAGTCAGCGGGAGGGCCGCAGATACGCAGTATTTT. The V and J genes are TRBV7-2 and TRBJ2-3, with TRBD2 identical over 10 bases. V gave up 1 base and J gave up 4 bases; unmatched junction bases: 5. This CDR3 spans 16 amino acids. Germline V lookup: CDR1 SGHTA, CDR2 FQGNSA.

This clonotype has at least ten counts. The chain is built from TRBV7-6 and TRBJ1-2; 7 positions match TRBD1. Germline V gene data show CDR1 as SGHVS and CDR2 as FNYEAQ. The CDR3 is made up of 15 amino acids. After removal of 5 bases from V and 8 bases from J, the junction contained 14 bases not matched to a gene. The DNA for the CDR3 is TGTGCCAGCAGCGCCATCCAGGGGGGATCAGGAGGCTACACCTTC. Its protein product is CASSAIQGGSGGYTF.